This TCR beta chain is drawn from a study of CD8 T cells in ankylosing spondylitis. Broader study findings: In ankylosing spondylitis blood, a motif of about eight highly homologous TCR beta variants appeared characteristic. Reactive arthritis synovial fluid and blood were previously reported to contain some motif variants. Reports say disease-linked clones showed up significantly more in matched ankylosing spondylitis synovial fluid.

This clonotype was detected a few times. Its antigen is not identified. After removal of 5 bases from V and 7 bases from J, the junction contained 7 bases not matched to a gene. There are 14 residues in the CDR3. Per the germline V gene, CDR1 is SGHAT and CDR2 is FQNNGV. TCRdb independently ran MiXCR on the 5' RACE reads; one entry per CDR3 protein. This table holds roughly 700,000 distinct CDR3 sequences, around 20% found once. The genes are TRBV11-2 and TRBJ2-4; 8 nucleotides agree with TRBD2. The sequence derives from a male donor with ankylosing spondylitis. The material sequenced was blood, either unsorted or a sorted T cell fraction (not recorded which). CDR3 DNA: TGTGCCAGCAGCCACGGGACGGGGGGGAACATTCAGTACTTC. Protein: CASSHGTGGNIQYF. The full variable domain, its missing parts supplied by reference TRBV11-2 and TRBJ2-4, is EAGVAQSPRYKIIEKRQSVAFWCNPISGHATLYWYQQILGQGPKLLIQFQNNGVVDDSQLPKDRFSAERLKGVDSTLKIQPAKLEDSAVYLCASSHGTGGNIQYFGAGTRLSVL.